Sequencing of this T cell receptor (beta chain) was carried out in a study of T cells in Graves' hyperthyroidism and ophthalmopathy. This clonotype was recorded at least ten times. V lost 1 base and J 0 bases, leaving 7 bases between the germline ends. The CDR3 has 15 residues. Germline assignment: CDR1 SGHAT and CDR2 FQDESV (reference sequence). RNA transcripts served as the template for amplifying TCR beta CDR3 regions. An initial round of RT-PCR targeting the TCR CDR3 relied on the HTBI primer set. A single record per CDR3 protein comes from TCRdb applying MiXCR to the multiplex PCR reads. The data show roughly 360,000 distinct CDR3 sequences, with about 13% seen just once and less than 25% held by the top ten.

This TCR derives from a young man with Graves' hyperthyroidism that later progressed to Graves' ophthalmopathy. Sequenced sample: blood. This chain uses TRBV11-1 with TRBJ2-1, with D unclear. The CDR3 here is CASSLVHSSYNEQFF. The DNA for the CDR3 is TGTGCCAGCAGCTTAGTACATAGCTCCTACAATGAGCAGTTCTTC. The whole variable domain, remainder taken from reference TRBV11-1 and TRBJ2-1, is EAEVAQSPRYKITEKSQAVAFWCDPISGHATLYWYRQILGQGPELLVQFQDESVVDDSQLPKDRFSAERLKGVDSTLKIQPAELGDSAMYLCASSLVHSSYNEQFFGPGTRLTVL.